The rows below give T cell receptor beta chains drawn from one sample of a study of T-cell memory formation after mild COVID-19. MiXCR, run by TCRdb on the 5' RACE reads, gives a single entry per CDR3 protein. The sample includes hundreds of thousands of distinct CDR3 sequences, just under 20% seen only once; the top ten take around 21%. Sequenced: PBMCs or a T cell subset sorted from them (not recorded which). Every receptor here comes from a man aged 18 to 30 who had mild COVID-19 (a few samples of this study predate the infection). Cell type and time point are not known. CDR3s include the opening cysteine and the closing phenylalanine or tryptophan. D genes are given only for firm matches. Size tells how often a clone was seen (once, few, many) or the class of an expanded clone, and some rows leave it out.

J: TRBJ2-3
size: many
D: TRBD1
V: TRBV9
DNA: TGTGCCAGCAGCGTACCGAGGACAGGGGGAACAGATACGCAGTATTTT
CDR3: CASSVPRTGGTDTQYF

J: TRBJ1-2
size: few
D: TRBD1
V: TRBV11-2
DNA: TGTGCCAGCAGCTTAGGTGGTTTTGGGACAGGGGCTGGCTACACCTTC
CDR3: CASSLGGFGTGAGYTF

J: TRBJ2-1
size: many
D: TRBD1
V: TRBV7-9
DNA: TGTGCCAGCAGCTTAGTGTGGACAGGGGGCCACAATGAGCAGTTCTTC
CDR3: CASSLVWTGGHNEQFF

J: TRBJ2-2
size: NA
D: TRBD1
V: TRBV2
DNA: TGTGCCAGCAGAGCGCCGGGACAGGGCGGTTCCGGGGAGCTGTTTTTT
CDR3: CASRAPGQGGSGELFF

J: TRBJ2-3
size: few
D: NA
V: TRBV7-2
DNA: TGTGCCAGCAGCTTCATTCAAGATACGCAGTATTTT
CDR3: CASSFIQDTQYF

J: TRBJ2-1
size: NA
D: NA
V: TRBV23-1
DNA: TGCGCCAGCAGTCACACCGGGACCGGTTCCTACAATGAGCAGTTCTTC
CDR3: CASSHTGTGSYNEQFF

J: TRBJ2-2
size: once
D: NA
V: TRBV2
DNA: TGTGCCAGCAGTGACATATCGAACACCGGGGAGCTGTTTTTT
CDR3: CASSDISNTGELFF

J: TRBJ2-1
size: few
D: TRBD2
V: TRBV20-1
DNA: TGCAGTGCCGCGGGGGGGCTTTACAATGAGCAGTTCTTC
CDR3: CSAAGGLYNEQFF

J: TRBJ2-2
size: few
D: TRBD1
V: TRBV19
DNA: TGTGCCAGTAGTAAACAGGGGGCGAGCACCGGGGAGCTGTTTTTT
CDR3: CASSKQGASTGELFF

J: TRBJ1-2
size: NA
D: TRBD1
V: TRBV4-2
DNA: TGTGCCAGCAGCCAAGAGCTCGGGACAGGGGGCTTCGGCTACACCTTC
CDR3: CASSQELGTGGFGYTF

J: TRBJ1-4
size: NA
D: NA
V: TRBV6-5
DNA: TGTGCCAGCAGTTACTCGCCCCCCAGGGAAAGAGGGGAAAAACTGTTTTTT
CDR3: CASSYSPPRERGEKLFF

J: TRBJ1-2
size: few
D: NA
V: TRBV5-1
DNA: TGCGCCAGCAGCGCTGATAGAGGTGGCTACACCTTC
CDR3: CASSADRGGYTF

J: TRBJ2-2
size: NA
D: NA
V: TRBV7-3
DNA: TGTGCCAGCAGCTTAACGGGGCGGTGGACAGAGGGTGACACCGGGGAGCTGTTTTTT
CDR3: CASSLTGRWTEGDTGELFF

J: TRBJ1-1
size: few
D: TRBD1
V: TRBV5-1
DNA: TGCGCCAGCAGACCGGGGACAGGGGGGATGAACACTGAAGCTTTCTTT
CDR3: CASRPGTGGMNTEAFF

J: TRBJ1-6
size: NA
D: NA
V: TRBV3-1
DNA: TGTGCCAGCAGCCAAGATCTTTGGTCACCCCTCCACTTT
CDR3: CASSQDLWSPLHF

J: TRBJ2-3
size: few
D: TRBD2
V: TRBV6-2/TRBV6-3
DNA: TGTGCCAGCAGTCCCCGGACTAGCGTCTCAGATACGCAGTATTTT
CDR3: CASSPRTSVSDTQYF

J: TRBJ2-2
size: few
D: NA
V: TRBV4-2
DNA: TGTGCCAGCAGCCAGTTCCCTAGCGAAGGTGGCGGGGAGCTGTTTTTT
CDR3: CASSQFPSEGGGELFF

J: TRBJ2-2
size: once
D: NA
V: TRBV18
DNA: TGTGCCAGCTCGCCAGGACAGTTAAACACCGGGGAGCTGTTTTTT
CDR3: CASSPGQLNTGELFF

J: TRBJ1-1
size: NA
D: NA
V: TRBV29-1
DNA: TGCAGCGTTGAAGATTACGGCAAGAAAGCTTTCTTT
CDR3: CSVEDYGKKAFF

J: TRBJ2-2
size: NA
D: NA
V: TRBV10-3
DNA: TGTGCCATCAGGGTCTCCAGTAACGGGGAGCTGTTTTTT
CDR3: CAIRVSSNGELFF

J: TRBJ2-7
size: few
D: TRBD1
V: TRBV6-5
DNA: TGTGCCAGCAGTTACTCGACAGGGGGGCAGCAGTACTTC
CDR3: CASSYSTGGQQYF

J: TRBJ2-1
size: many
D: NA
V: TRBV6-5
DNA: TGTGCCAGCGGCCGGGACAACTCCTACAATGAGCAGTTCTTC
CDR3: CASGRDNSYNEQFF

J: TRBJ2-7
size: many
D: NA
V: TRBV12-3/TRBV12-4
DNA: TGTGCCAGCAGTTGGGGGCCGACCTACGAGCAGTACTTC
CDR3: CASSWGPTYEQYF

J: TRBJ2-1
size: NA
D: NA
V: TRBV7-2
DNA: TGTGCCAGCAGCTTAAGAGGCCTACGCCTATACAATGAGCAGTTCTTC
CDR3: CASSLRGLRLYNEQFF

J: TRBJ2-3
size: NA
D: NA
V: TRBV7-9
DNA: TGTGCCAGCAGCCGCGGGGCCTGGTCGGATACGCAGTATTTT
CDR3: CASSRGAWSDTQYF

J: TRBJ1-4
size: NA
D: NA
V: TRBV7-2
DNA: TGTGCCAGCAGCTTTCAGTACGGCGATGAAAAACTGTTTTTT
CDR3: CASSFQYGDEKLFF